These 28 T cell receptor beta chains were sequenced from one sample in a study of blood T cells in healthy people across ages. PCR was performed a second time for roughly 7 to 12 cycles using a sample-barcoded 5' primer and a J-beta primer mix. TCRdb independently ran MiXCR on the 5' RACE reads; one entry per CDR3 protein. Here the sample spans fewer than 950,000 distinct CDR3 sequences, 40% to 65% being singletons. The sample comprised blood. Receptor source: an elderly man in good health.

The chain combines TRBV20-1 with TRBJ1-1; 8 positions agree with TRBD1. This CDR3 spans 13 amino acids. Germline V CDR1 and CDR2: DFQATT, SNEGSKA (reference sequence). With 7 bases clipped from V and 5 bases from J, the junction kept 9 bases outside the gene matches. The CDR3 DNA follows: TGCAGTGGAACCCCAGGGGGCAGGACTGAAGCTTTCTTT. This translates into CSGTPGGRTEAFF.

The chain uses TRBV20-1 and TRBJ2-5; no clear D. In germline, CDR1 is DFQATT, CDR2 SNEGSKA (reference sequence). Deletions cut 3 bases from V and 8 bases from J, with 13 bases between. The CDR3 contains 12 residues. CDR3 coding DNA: TGCAGTGCTAGGAGGACCGCCAGAACCCAGTACTTC. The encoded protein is CSARRTARTQYF.

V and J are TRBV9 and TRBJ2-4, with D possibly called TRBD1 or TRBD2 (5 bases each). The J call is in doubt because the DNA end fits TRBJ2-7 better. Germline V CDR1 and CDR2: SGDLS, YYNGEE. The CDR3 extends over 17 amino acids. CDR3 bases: TGTGCCAGCAGCGTAGGCTCTTCGGGGCTAGGGATTGACGAGCAGTACTTC. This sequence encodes CASSVGSSGLGIDEQYF.

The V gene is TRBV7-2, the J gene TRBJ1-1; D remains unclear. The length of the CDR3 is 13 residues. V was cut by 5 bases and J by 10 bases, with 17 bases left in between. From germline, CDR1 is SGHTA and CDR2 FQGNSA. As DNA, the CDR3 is TGTGCCAGCAGCGAAACCCCAGGAGCGAGAGCTTTCTTT. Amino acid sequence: CASSETPGARAFF.

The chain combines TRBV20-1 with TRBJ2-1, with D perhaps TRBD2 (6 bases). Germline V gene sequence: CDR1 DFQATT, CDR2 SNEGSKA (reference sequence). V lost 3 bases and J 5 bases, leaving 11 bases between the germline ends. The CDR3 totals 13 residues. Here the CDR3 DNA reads TGCAGTGCTAGCAGACTAGAGAACAATGAGCAGTTCTTC. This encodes CSASRLENNEQFF.

The CDR3 is CASSPRGTVRTGELFF. The CDR3 bases are TGCGCCAGCAGCCCGAGGGGGACAGTAAGGACCGGGGAGCTGTTTTTT. The genes are TRBV5-1 and TRBJ2-2, with 7 bases matching TRBD1. In germline, CDR1 is SGHRS, CDR2 YFSETQ. CDR3 size: 16 residues. The ends lost 4 bases at V and 5 bases at J; junction bases unmatched: 11.

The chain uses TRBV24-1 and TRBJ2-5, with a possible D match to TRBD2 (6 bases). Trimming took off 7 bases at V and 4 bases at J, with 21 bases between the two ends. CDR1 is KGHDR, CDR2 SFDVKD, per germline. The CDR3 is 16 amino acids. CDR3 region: CATSDPSVSGAETQYF. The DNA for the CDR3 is TGTGCCACCAGCGACCCTAGCGTGAGTGGGGCAGAGACCCAGTACTTC.

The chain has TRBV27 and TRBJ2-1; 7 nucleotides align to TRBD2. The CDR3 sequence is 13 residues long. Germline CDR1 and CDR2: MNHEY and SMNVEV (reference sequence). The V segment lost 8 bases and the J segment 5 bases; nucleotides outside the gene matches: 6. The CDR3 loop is CASGAGTNNEQFF. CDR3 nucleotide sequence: TGTGCCAGCGGGGCCGGGACTAACAATGAGCAGTTCTTC.

The DNA of the CDR3 is TGCGCCAGCAGCCGCGTTGGAGACAACTATGGCTACACCTTC. Translated: CASSRVGDNYGYTF. The chain joins TRBV5-1 to TRBJ1-2; no definite D call. V was clipped by 4 bases and J by 2 bases, with 12 bases between them. The length of the CDR3 is 14 residues. CDR1 SGHRS and CDR2 YFSETQ come from the germline V gene.

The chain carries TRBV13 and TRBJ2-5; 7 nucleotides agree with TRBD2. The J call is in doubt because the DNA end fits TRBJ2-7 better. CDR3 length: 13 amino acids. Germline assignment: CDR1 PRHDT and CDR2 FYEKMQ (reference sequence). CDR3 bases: TGTGCCAGCAGCTTTGGGGGAGGGGCCGAGCAGTACTTC. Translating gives CASSFGGGAEQYF.

CDR3 nucleotide sequence: TGTGCCAGCAGCGGTAACAGGGACAGAGCCCAAGAGACCCAGTACTTC. Encoded protein: CASSGNRDRAQETQYF. This chain joins TRBV9 and TRBJ2-5; 7 positions agree with TRBD1. CDR1 and CDR2 from the germline V gene are SGDLS and YYNGEE. The V and J ends lost 3 bases and 1 base, in that order; junction bases with no gene match: 9. The CDR3 runs to 16 residues.

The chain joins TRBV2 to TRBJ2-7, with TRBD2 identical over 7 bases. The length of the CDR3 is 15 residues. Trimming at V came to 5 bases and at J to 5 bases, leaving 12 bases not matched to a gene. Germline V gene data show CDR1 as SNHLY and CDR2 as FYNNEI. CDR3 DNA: TGTGCCAGCAGTTCATACGCGTCGCGGGGGAACGAGCAGTACTTC. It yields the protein CASSSYASRGNEQYF.

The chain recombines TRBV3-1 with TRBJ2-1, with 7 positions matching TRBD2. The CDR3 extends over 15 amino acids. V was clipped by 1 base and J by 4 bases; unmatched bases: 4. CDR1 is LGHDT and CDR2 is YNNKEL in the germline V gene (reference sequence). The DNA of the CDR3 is TGTGCCAGCAGCCAAGCCCCTAGCGGATACAATGAGCAGTTCTTC. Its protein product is CASSQAPSGYNEQFF.

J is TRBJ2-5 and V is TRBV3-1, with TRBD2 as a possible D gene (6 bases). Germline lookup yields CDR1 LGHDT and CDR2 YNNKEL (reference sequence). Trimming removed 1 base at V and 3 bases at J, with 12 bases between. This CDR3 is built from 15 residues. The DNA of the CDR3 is TGTGCCAGCAGCCAAGCGGCGAGGAGGGAAGAGACCCAGTACTTC. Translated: CASSQAARREETQYF.

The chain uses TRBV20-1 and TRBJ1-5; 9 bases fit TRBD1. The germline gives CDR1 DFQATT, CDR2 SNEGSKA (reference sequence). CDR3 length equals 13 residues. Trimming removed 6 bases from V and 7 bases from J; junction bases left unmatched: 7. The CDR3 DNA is TGCAGTGCCCCTGGACAGGGGTTACAGCCCCAGCATTTT. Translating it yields CSAPGQGLQPQHF.

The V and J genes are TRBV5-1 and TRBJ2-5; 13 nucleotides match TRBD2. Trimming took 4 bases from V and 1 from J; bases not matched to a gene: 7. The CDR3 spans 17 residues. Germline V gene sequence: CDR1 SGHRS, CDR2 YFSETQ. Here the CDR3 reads CASSSGLAGVIQETQYF. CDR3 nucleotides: TGCGCCAGCAGCAGCGGACTAGCGGGAGTCATCCAAGAGACCCAGTACTTC.

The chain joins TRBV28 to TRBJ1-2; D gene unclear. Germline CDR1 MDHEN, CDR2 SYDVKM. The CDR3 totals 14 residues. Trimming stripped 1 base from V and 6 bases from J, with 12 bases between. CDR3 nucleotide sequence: TGTGCCAGCAGTTTATTCGCACAGTACCATGGCTACACCTTC. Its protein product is CASSLFAQYHGYTF.

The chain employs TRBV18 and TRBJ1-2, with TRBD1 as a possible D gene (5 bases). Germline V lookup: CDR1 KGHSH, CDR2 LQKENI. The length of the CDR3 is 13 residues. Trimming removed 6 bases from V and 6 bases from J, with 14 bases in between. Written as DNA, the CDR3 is TGTGCCAGCTCCACCAGGGTCGGGGATGGCTACACCTTC. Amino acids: CASSTRVGDGYTF.

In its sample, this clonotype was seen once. CDR3 coding DNA: TGTGCCAGCAGTTCGACAGGGCTCTCCTACGAGCAGTACTTC. This gives the protein CASSSTGLSYEQYF. The V call is TRBV28, the J call TRBJ2-7; 7 bases match TRBD1. CDR1 and CDR2 (germline): MDHEN, SYDVKM. The CDR3 has 14 residues. Losses at the gene ends were 4 bases for V and 0 bases for J; bases not matched to a gene: 3.

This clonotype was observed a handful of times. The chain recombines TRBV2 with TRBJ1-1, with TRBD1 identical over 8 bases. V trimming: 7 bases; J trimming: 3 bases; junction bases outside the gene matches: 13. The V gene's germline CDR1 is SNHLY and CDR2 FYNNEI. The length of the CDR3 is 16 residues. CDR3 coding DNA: TGTGCCAGCACCCTTTCTGTTGGACAGGGCCACACTGAAGCTTTCTTT. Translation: CASTLSVGQGHTEAFF.

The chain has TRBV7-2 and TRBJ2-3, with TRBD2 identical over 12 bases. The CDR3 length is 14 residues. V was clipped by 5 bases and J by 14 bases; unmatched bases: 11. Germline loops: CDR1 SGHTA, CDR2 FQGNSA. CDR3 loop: CASSARLAGVSRYF. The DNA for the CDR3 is TGTGCCAGCAGCGCACGACTAGCGGGAGTTTCGCGGTATTTT.

CDR3 DNA: TGTGCCAGCAGCTATCGGGGCGGGGGTTACAATGAGCAGTACTTC. Translating gives CASSYRGGGYNEQYF. V is TRBV7-2 and J is TRBJ2-1; 7 nucleotides line up with TRBD2. The DNA end favors TRBJ2-7, so the J call may be wrong. CDR3 length equals 15 residues. Looked up from germline, CDR1 is SGHTA and CDR2 is FQGNSA.

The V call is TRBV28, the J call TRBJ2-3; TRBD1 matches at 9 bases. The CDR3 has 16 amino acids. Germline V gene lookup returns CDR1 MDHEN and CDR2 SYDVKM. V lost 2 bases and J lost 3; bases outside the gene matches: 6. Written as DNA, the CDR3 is TGTGCCAGCAGTTTAACTGGGACAGGGACAACAGATACGCAGTATTTT. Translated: CASSLTGTGTTDTQYF.

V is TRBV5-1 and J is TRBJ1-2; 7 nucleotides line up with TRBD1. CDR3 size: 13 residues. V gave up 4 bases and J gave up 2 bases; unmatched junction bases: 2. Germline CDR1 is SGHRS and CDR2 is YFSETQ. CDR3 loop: CASSAGGNYGYTF. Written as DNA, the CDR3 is TGCGCCAGCAGCGCAGGGGGGAACTATGGCTACACCTTC.

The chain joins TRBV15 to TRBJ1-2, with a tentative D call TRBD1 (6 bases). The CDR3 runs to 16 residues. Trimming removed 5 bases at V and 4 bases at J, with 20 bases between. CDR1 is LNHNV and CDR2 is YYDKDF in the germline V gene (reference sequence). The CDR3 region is CATSPASGTLFYGYTF. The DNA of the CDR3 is TGTGCCACCAGCCCGGCCTCCGGGACATTATTCTATGGCTACACCTTC.

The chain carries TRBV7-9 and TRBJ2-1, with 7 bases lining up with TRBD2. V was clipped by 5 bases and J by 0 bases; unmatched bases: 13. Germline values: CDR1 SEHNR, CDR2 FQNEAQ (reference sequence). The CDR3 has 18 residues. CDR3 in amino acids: CASSPNLDGGDSYNEQFF. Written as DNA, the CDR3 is TGTGCCAGCAGCCCCAACCTTGATGGGGGGGACTCCTACAATGAGCAGTTCTTC.

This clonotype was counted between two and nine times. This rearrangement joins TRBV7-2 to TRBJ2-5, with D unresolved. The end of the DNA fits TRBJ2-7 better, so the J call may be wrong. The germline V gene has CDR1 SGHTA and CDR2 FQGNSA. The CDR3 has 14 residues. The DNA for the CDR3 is TGTGCCAGCAGTGATCGGCGAAGTTCCTACGAGCAGTACTTC. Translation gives CASSDRRSSYEQYF.

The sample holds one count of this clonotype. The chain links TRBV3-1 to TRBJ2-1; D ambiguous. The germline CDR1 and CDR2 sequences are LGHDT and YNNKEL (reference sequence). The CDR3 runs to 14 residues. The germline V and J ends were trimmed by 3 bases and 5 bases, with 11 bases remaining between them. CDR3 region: CASSQHAGDNEQFF. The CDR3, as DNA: TGTGCCAGCAGCCAGCATGCTGGGGACAATGAGCAGTTCTTC.